This entry describes one T cell receptor (beta chain). These data originate in a study of blood T cell repertoires in COVID-19. About the study: COVID-19 samples from acute and convalescent phases originated in the United States, Italy and Spain.

CDR1 is SGHNT and CDR2 is YYREEE in the germline V gene (reference sequence). With 4 bases clipped from V and 4 bases from J, the junction kept 10 bases outside the gene matches. This CDR3 has 16 amino acids. As handled by the study authors: Amplification of reference gene primers provided the estimated nucleated cell counts. The data were produced by immunoSEQ multiplex PCR, yet TCRdb's version contains in-frame clones alone and is incomplete. V and J calls and clone size follow that table, whereas D and trimming were derived from the DNA. The top ten clones hold about a sixth of a sample with about 80,000 clones, over 70% of them seen once.

The sample taken for sequencing was peripheral blood. V usage is TRBV5-4 and J usage is TRBJ2-1; TRBD1 matches at 8 bases. The origin of this receptor is a human donor in a cohort sampled during active COVID-19. CDR3 protein: CASSPPSGTGYNEQFF. DNA of the CDR3: TGTGCCAGCAGCCCTCCGTCCGGGACAGGATACAATGAGCAGTTCTTC.